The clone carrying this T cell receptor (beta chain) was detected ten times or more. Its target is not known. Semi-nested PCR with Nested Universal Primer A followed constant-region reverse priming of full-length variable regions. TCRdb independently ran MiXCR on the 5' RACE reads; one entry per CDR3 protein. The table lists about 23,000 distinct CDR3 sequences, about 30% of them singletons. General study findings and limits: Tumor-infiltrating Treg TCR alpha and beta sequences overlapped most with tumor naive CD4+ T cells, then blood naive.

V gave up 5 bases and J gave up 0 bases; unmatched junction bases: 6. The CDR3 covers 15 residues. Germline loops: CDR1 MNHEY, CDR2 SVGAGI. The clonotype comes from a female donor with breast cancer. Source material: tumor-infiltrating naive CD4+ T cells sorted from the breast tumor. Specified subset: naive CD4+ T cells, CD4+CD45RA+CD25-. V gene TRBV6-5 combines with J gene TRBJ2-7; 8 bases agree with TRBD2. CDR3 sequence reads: CASSRPSGHSYEQYF. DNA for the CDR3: TGTGCCAGCAGTCGGCCTAGCGGGCACTCCTACGAGCAGTACTTC.